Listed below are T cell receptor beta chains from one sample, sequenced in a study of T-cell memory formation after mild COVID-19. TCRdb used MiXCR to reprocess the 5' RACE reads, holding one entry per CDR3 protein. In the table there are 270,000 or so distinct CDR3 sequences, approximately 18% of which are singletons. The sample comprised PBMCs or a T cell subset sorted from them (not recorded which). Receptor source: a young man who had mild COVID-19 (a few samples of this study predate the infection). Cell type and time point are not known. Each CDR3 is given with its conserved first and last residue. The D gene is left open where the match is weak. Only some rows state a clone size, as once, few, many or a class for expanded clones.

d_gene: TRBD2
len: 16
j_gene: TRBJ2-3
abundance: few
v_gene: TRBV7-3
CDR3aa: CASSIELAGDTDTQYF
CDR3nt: TGTGCCAGCAGCATTGAACTAGCGGGGGATACAGATACGCAGTATTTT

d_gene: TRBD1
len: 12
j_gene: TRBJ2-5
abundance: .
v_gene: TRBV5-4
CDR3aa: CASRYRGETQYF
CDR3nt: TGTGCCAGCAGATACAGGGGGGAGACCCAGTACTTC

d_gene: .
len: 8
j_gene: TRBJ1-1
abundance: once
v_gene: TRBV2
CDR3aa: CANTEAFF
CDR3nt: TGTGCCAACACTGAAGCTTTCTTT

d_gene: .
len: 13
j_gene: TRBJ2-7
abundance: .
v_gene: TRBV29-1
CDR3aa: CSATLTVPAEQYF
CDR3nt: TGCAGCGCTACTCTAACAGTACCCGCCGAGCAGTACTTC

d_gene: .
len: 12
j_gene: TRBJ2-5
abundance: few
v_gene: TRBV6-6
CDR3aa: CASRAAQETQYF
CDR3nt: TGTGCCAGCAGGGCCGCCCAAGAGACCCAGTACTTC

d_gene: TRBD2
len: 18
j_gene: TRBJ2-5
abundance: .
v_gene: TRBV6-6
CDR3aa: CASTKRAAGGIPQETQYF
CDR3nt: TGTGCCAGCACCAAACGGGCGGCGGGGGGGATCCCCCAAGAGACCCAGTACTTC

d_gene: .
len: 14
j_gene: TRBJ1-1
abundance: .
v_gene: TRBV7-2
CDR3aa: CASSLFLGNTEAFF
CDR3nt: TGTGCCAGCAGCTTATTTTTGGGTAACACTGAAGCTTTCTTT

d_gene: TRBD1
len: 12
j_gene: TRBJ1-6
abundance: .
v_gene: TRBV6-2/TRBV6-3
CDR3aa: CASPRGRSPLHF
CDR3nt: TGTGCCAGCCCCAGGGGGCGGTCACCCCTCCACTTT

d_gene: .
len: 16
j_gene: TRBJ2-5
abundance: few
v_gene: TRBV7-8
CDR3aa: CASSLGIQGFQETQYF
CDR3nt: TGTGCCAGCAGCTTAGGGATTCAGGGGTTCCAAGAGACCCAGTACTTC

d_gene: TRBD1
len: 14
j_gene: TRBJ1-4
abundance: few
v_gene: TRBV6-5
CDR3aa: CASRPTGVREKLFF
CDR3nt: TGTGCCAGCAGGCCGACAGGGGTCAGGGAAAAACTGTTTTTT

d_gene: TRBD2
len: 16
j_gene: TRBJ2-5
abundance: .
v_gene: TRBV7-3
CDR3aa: CASSLSLAGGLETQYF
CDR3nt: TGTGCCAGCAGCTTGTCACTAGCGGGGGGGCTAGAGACCCAGTACTTC

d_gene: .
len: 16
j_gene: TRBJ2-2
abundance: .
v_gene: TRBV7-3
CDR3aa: CASSRNTGKLGGELFF
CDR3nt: TGTGCCAGCAGCCGAAATACAGGGAAGTTAGGCGGGGAGCTGTTTTTT

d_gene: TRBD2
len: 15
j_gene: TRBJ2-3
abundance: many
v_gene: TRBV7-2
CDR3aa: CASTTYLAGGLTQYF
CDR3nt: TGTGCCAGCACCACTTACCTAGCGGGGGGGTTAACGCAGTATTTT

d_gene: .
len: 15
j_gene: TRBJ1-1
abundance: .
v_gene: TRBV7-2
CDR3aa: CASSSQGRRGTEAFF
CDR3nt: TGTGCCAGCAGCTCTCAAGGACGGAGGGGCACTGAAGCTTTCTTT

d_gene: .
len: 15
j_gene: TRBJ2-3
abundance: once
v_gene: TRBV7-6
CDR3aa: CASSRKGLPTDTQYF
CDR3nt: TGTGCCAGCAGCCGAAAGGGACTTCCCACAGATACGCAGTATTTT

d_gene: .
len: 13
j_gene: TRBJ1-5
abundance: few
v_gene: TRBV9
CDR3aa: CASGWGGNQPQHF
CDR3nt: TGTGCCAGCGGTTGGGGCGGCAATCAGCCCCAGCATTTT

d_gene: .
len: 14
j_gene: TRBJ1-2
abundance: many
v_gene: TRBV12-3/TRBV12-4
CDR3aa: CASSLAHVPDGYTF
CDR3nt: TGTGCCAGCAGTTTAGCGCATGTCCCGGATGGCTACACCTTC

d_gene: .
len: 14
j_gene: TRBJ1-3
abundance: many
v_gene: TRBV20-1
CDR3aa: CSAREGSSGNTIYF
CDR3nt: TGCAGTGCTAGAGAGGGCAGCTCTGGAAACACCATATATTTT

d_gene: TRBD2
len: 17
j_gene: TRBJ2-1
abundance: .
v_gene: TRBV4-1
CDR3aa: CASSQTGLAGGRGEQFF
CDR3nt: TGCGCCAGCAGCCAAACTGGACTAGCGGGGGGTCGGGGTGAGCAGTTCTTC

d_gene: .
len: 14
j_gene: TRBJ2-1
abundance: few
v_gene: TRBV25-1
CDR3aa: CASSESGGRNEQFF
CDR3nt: TGTGCCAGCAGTGAATCCGGGGGCCGCAATGAGCAGTTCTTC

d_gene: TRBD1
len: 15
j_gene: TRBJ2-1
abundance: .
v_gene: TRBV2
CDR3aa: CASKEQGASYNEQFF
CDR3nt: TGTGCCAGCAAAGAGCAGGGGGCCAGCTACAATGAGCAGTTCTTC

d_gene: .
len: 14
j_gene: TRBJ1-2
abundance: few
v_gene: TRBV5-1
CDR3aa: CASSLVGVNYGYTF
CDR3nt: TGCGCCAGCAGCTTGGTGGGAGTTAACTATGGCTACACCTTC

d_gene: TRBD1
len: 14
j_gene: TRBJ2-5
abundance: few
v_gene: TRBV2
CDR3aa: CASSEGQGAETQYF
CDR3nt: TGTGCCAGCAGCGAGGGACAGGGGGCAGAGACCCAGTACTTC

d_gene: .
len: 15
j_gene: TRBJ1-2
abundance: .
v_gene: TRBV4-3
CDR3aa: CASSQDPRDNYGYTF
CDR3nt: TGCGCCAGCAGCCAAGATCCCAGGGATAACTATGGCTACACCTTC

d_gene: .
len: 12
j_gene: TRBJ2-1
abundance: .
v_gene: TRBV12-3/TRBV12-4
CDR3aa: CASSITSDEQFF
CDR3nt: TGTGCCAGCAGTATAACTAGTGATGAGCAGTTCTTC

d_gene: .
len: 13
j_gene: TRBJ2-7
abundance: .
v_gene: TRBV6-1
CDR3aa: CAAKGSVGYEQYF
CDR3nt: TGTGCAGCTAAGGGGTCGGTCGGCTACGAGCAGTACTTC

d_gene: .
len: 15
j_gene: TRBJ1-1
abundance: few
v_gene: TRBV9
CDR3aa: CASSVGSSSGSSAFF
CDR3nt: TGTGCCAGCAGCGTAGGATCTTCCTCCGGATCTTCAGCTTTCTTT

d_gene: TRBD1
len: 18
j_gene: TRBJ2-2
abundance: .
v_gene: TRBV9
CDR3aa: CASSDAPRTGGDTGELFF
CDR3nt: TGTGCCAGCAGCGATGCCCCCAGGACAGGGGGGGACACCGGGGAGCTGTTTTTT

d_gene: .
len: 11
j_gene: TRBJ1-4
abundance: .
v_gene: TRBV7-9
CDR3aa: CASSPVEKLFF
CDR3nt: TGTGCCAGCAGCCCGGTTGAAAAACTGTTTTTT

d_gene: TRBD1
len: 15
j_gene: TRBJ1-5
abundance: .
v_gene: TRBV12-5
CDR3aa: CASGTGQAGLEPQHF
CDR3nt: TGTGCTAGTGGCACGGGACAGGCAGGTTTGGAGCCCCAGCATTTT

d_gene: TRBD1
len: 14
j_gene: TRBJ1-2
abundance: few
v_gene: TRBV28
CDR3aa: CASSPGDRGYGYTF
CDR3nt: TGTGCCAGCAGTCCGGGGGACAGGGGCTATGGCTACACCTTC

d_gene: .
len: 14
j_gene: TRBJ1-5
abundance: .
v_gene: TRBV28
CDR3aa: CASSFDRHNQPQHF
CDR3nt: TGTGCCAGCAGTTTCGACAGACACAATCAGCCCCAGCATTTT

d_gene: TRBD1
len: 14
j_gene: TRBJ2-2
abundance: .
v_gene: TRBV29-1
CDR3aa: CSVVRTGNTGELFF
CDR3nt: TGCAGCGTTGTAAGGACAGGGAACACCGGGGAGCTGTTTTTT

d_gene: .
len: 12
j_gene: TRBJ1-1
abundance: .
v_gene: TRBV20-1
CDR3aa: CSGTTDNTEAFF
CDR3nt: TGCAGTGGAACGACAGACAACACTGAAGCTTTCTTT